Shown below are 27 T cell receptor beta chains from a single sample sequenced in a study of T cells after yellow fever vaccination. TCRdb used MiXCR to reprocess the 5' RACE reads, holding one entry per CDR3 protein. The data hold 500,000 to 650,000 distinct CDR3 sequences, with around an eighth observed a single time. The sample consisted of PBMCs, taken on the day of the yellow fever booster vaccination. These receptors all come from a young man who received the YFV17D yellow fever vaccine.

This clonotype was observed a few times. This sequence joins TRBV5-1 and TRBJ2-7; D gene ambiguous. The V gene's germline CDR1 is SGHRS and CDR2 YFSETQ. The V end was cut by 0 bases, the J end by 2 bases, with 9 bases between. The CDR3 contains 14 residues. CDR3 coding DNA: TGCGCCAGCAGCTTGGCCATGGGCGCCTACGAGCAGTACTTC. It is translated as CASSLAMGAYEQYF.

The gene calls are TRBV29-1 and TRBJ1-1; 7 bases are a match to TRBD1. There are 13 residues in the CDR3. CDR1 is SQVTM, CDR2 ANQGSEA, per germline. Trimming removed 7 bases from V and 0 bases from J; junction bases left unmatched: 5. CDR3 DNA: TGCAGCGGAGGGACAGTGATGAACACTGAAGCTTTCTTT. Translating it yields CSGGTVMNTEAFF.

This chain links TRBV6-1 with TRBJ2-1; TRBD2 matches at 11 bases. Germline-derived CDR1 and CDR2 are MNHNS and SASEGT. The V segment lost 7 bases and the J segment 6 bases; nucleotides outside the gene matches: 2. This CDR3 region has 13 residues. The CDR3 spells CASILAGANEQFF. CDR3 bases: TGTGCCAGCATACTAGCGGGAGCCAATGAGCAGTTCTTC.

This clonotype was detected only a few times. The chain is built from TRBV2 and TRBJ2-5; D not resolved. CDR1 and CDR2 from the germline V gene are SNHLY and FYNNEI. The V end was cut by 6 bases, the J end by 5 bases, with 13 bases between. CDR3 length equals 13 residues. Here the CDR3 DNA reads TGTGCCAGCAGCACGAGACGGGCGGAGACCCAGTACTTC. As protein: CASSTRRAETQYF.

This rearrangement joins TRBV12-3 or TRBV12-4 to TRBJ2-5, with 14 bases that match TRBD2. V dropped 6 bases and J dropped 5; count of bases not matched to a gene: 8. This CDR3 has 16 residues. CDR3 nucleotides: TGTGCCAGCAGCGTGGGGACTAGCGGGAGTTGGGAGACCCAGTACTTC. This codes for CASSVGTSGSWETQYF.

CDR3 sequence (DNA): TGTGCTAGTGACCAACAGGCTAGCGGGAGGGCGGGGGCCCGTGCCGTGCGCACAGATACGCAGTATTTT. This translates into CASDQQASGRAGARAVRTDTQYF. The V and J genes are TRBV12-5 and TRBJ2-3, with 12 bases matching TRBD2. CDR3 length: 23 residues. The germline gives CDR1 LGHNT, CDR2 FRNRAP. The V gene end was trimmed by 7 bases and the J gene end by 1 base; junction bases not matched to a gene: 27.

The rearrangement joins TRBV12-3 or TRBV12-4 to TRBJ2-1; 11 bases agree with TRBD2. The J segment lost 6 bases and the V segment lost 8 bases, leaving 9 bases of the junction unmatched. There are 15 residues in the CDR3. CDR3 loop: CASDLTSGIVNEQFF. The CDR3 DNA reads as TGTGCCAGCGACCTGACTAGCGGGATAGTCAATGAGCAGTTCTTC.

The DNA of the CDR3 is TGCGCCAGCAGCTTGGGGCTAGCGGGCCTTTCAGATACGCAGTATTTT. As protein: CASSLGLAGLSDTQYF. The chain links TRBV5-1 to TRBJ2-3; TRBD2 aligns across 8 bases. CDR3 length equals 16 residues. The J segment lost 4 bases and the V segment lost 0 bases, leaving 7 bases of the junction unmatched. Germline CDR1 SGHRS, CDR2 YFSETQ.

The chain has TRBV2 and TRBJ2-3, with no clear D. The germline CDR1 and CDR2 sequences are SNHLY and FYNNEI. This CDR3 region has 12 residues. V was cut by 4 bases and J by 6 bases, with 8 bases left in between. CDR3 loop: CASSAEVDTQYF. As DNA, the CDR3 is TGTGCCAGCAGTGCGGAAGTGGATACGCAGTATTTT.

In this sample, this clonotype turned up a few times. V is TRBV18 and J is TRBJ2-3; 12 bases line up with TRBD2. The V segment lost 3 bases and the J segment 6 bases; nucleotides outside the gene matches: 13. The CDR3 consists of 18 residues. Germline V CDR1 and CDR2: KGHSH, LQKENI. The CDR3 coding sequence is TGTGCCAGCTCACCGAGGACTAGCGGGAACACTGGGCCTGATACGCAGTATTTT. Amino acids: CASSPRTSGNTGPDTQYF.

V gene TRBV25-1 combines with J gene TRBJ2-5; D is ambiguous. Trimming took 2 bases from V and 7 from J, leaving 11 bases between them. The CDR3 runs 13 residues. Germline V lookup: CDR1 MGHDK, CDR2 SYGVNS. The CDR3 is CASSETRTGTQYF. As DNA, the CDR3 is TGTGCCAGCAGTGAAACGAGGACCGGGACCCAGTACTTC.

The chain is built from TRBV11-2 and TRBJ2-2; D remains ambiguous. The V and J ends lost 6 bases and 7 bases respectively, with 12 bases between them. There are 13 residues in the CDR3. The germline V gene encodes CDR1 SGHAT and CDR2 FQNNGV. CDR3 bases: TGTGCCAGCAGTTATCGGGTTGTCGGGGAGCTGTTTTTT. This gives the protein CASSYRVVGELFF.

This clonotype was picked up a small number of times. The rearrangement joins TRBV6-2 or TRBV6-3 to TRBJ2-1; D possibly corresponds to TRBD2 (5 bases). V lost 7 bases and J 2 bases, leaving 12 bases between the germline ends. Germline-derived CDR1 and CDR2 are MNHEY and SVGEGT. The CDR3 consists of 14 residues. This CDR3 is CASMDGIPYNEQFF. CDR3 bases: TGTGCCAGCATGGACGGGATCCCCTACAATGAGCAGTTCTTC.

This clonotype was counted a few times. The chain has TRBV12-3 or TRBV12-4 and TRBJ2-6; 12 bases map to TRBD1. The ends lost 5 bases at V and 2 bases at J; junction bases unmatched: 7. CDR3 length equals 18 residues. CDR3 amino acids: CASSARDRGLAGANVLTF. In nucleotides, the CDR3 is TGTGCCAGCAGTGCACGGGACAGGGGGCTCGCTGGGGCCAACGTCCTGACTTTC.

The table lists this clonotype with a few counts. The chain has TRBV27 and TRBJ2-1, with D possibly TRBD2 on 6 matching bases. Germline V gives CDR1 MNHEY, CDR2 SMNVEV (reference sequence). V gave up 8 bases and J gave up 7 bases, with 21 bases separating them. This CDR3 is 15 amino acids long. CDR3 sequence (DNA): TGTGCCAGCGCATTGGGAGGCCCTCTAGGAAATGAGCAGTTCTTC. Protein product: CASALGGPLGNEQFF.

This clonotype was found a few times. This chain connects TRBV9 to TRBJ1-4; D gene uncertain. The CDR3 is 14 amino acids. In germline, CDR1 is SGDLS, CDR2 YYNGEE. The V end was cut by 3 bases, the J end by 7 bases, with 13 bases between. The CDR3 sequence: CASSETSSAEKLFF. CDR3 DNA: TGTGCCAGCAGCGAGACCTCGTCTGCTGAAAAACTGTTTTTT.

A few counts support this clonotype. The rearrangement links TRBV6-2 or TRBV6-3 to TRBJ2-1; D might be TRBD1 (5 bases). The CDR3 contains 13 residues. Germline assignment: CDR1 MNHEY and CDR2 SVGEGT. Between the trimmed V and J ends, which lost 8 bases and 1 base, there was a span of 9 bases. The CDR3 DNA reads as TGTGCCAGCTGGACACAGTCCTACAATGAGCAGTTCTTC. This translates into CASWTQSYNEQFF.

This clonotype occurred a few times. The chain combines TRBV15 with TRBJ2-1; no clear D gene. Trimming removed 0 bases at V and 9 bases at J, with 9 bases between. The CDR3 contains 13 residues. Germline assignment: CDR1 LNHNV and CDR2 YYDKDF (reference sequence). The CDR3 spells CATSRDRISEQFF. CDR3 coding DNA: TGTGCCACCAGCAGAGATCGTATTAGTGAGCAGTTCTTC.

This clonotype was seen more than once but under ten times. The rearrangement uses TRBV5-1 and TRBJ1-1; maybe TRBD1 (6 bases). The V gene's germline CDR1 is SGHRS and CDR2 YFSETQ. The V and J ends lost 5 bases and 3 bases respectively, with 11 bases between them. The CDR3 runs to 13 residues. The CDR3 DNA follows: TGCGCCAGCAGACAACAGGGCTACACTGAAGCTTTCTTT. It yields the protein CASRQQGYTEAFF.

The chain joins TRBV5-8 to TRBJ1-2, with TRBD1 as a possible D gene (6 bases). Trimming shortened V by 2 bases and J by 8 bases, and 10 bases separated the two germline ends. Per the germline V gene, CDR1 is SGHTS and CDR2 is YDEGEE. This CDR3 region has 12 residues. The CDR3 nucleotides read TGTGCCAGCAGCTTTAGGGGGTTCGGCTACACCTTC. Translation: CASSFRGFGYTF. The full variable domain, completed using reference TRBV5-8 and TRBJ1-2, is EAGVTQSPTHLIKTRGQQATLRCSPISGHTSVYWYQQALGLGLQFLLWYDEGEERNRGNFPPRFSGRQFPNYSSELNVNALELEDSALYLCASSFRGFGYTFGSGTRLTVV.

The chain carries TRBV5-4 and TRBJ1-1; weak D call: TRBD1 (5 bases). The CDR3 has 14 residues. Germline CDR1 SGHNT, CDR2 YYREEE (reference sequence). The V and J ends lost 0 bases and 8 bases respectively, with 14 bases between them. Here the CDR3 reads CASSLGGVFWEAFF. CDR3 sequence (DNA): TGTGCCAGCAGCTTGGGGGGGGTGTTTTGGGAAGCTTTCTTT.

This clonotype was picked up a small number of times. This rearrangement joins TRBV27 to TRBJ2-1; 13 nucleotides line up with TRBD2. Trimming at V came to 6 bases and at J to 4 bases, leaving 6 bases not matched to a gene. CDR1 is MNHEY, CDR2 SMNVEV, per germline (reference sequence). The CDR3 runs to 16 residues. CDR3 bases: TGTGCCAGCAGAGGACTAGCGGGAGATAGGTACAATGAGCAGTTCTTC. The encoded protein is CASRGLAGDRYNEQFF.

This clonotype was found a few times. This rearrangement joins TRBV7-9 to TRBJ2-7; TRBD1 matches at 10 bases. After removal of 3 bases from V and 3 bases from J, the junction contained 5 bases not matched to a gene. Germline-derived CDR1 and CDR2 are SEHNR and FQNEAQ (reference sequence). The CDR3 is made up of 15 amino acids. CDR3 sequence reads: CASSLDGTGVYEQYF. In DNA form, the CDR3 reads TGTGCCAGCAGCTTGGATGGGACAGGGGTCTACGAGCAGTACTTC.

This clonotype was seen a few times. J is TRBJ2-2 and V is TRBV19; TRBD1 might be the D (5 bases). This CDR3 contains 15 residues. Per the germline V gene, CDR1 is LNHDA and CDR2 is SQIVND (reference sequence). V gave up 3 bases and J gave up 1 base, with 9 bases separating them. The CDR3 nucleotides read TGTGCCAGTAGTATTCTCAGGGTGAACACCGGGGAGCTGTTTTTT. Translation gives CASSILRVNTGELFF.

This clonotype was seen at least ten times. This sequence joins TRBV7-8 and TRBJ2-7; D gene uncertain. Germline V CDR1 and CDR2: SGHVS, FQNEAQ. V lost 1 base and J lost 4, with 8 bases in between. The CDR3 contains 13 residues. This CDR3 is CASSLGTIYEQYF. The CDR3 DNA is TGTGCCAGCAGCTTAGGAACCATATACGAGCAGTACTTC.

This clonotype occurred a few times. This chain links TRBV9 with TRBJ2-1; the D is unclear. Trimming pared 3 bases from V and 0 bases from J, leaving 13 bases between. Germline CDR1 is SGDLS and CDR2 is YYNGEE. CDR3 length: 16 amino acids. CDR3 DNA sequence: TGTGCCAGCAGCGCCGATCACCACTACTCCTACAATGAGCAGTTCTTC. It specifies CASSADHHYSYNEQFF.

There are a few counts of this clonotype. DNA of the CDR3: TGCAGTGCTACCCGGTCCCAACGGACGGGTGAGCAGTTCTTC. Its translation: CSATRSQRTGEQFF. The genes are TRBV20-1 and TRBJ2-1; no definite D call. V dropped 4 bases and J dropped 9 bases, with 19 bases sitting between them. CDR3 length: 14 amino acids. Germline loops: CDR1 DFQATT, CDR2 SNEGSKA (reference sequence).